One and the same sample provided the 31 T cell receptor beta chains below, sequenced in a study of cytomegalovirus exposure and HLA in healthy donors. The PCR ran on 60 Vbeta and 13 Jbeta primers. Repertoires were generated with immunoSEQ multiplex PCR, while TCRdb's copy carries only in-frame clones and drops some. This repertoire shows 150,000 to 200,000 clones, 81% found once; its top ten account for roughly 3.1%. Sequencing was done on a sample of PBMCs. The receptor set was obtained from a man aged 35-49 years in good health and CMV-seropositive.

The genes are TRBV27 and TRBJ2-4, with 8 bases fitting TRBD2. Germline V gene data show CDR1 as MNHEY and CDR2 as SMNVEV (reference sequence). The ends lost 7 bases at V and 0 bases at J; junction bases unmatched: 8. CDR3 size: 16 residues. CDR3 sequence (DNA): TGTGCCAGCAATTCCTTGAGCGGGGGAGCCAAAAACATTCAGTACTTC. This gives the protein CASNSLSGGAKNIQYF.

V gene TRBV10-2 combines with J gene TRBJ1-1, with 7 bases identical to TRBD1. J was trimmed by 3 bases and V by 2 bases; bases with no gene match: 9. Germline CDR1 and CDR2: WSHSY and SAAADI. The CDR3 spans 16 residues. The CDR3 bases are TGCGCCAGCAGTGAGCCGAGATTACAGGGGTACACTGAAGCTTTCTTT. Translation: CASSEPRLQGYTEAFF.

The V and J genes are TRBV28 and TRBJ2-3; TRBD2 agrees at 11 bases. CDR3 length: 15 residues. The V gene end was trimmed by 10 bases and the J gene end by 2 bases; junction bases not matched to a gene: 8. CDR1 MDHEN and CDR2 SYDVKM come from the germline V gene. The CDR3 spells CATQGLAAYTDTQYF. Written as DNA, the CDR3 is TGTGCCACCCAGGGACTAGCGGCCTACACAGATACGCAGTATTTT.

This chain uses TRBV6-5 with TRBJ1-5; perhaps TRBD1 as D (6 bases). CDR1 is MNHEY and CDR2 is SVGAGI in the germline V gene. The CDR3 contains 15 residues. Trimming shortened V by 8 bases and J by 0 bases, and 14 bases separated the two germline ends. CDR3 loop: CASRFRQDSNQPQHF. The CDR3 nucleotides are TGTGCCAGCCGCTTCCGACAGGATAGCAATCAGCCCCAGCATTTT.

The CDR3 DNA follows: TGTGCCAGCAGCAGAGAGGAGGGACAAAACATTCAGTACTTC. Amino acids: CASSREEGQNIQYF. The chain carries TRBV7-2 and TRBJ2-4; D is possibly TRBD2 (6 bases). Per germline, CDR1 SGHTA and CDR2 FQGNSA. The V and J ends lost 5 bases and 5 bases respectively, with 13 bases between them. CDR3 length: 14 residues.

The genes are TRBV5-1 and TRBJ2-1; 14 nucleotides match TRBD2. Germline values: CDR1 SGHRS, CDR2 YFSETQ. The ends lost 5 bases at V and 7 bases at J; junction bases unmatched: 5. The CDR3 runs 15 residues. The DNA for the CDR3 is TGCGCCAGCAGATATGGACTAGCGGGGGGTAATGAGCAGTTCTTC. Its translation is CASRYGLAGGNEQFF.

This clone was seen a handful of times. The chain links TRBV27 to TRBJ2-1; 9 bases fit TRBD1. CDR3 length equals 15 residues. V was clipped by 10 bases and J by 9 bases; unmatched bases: 16. The germline V gene has CDR1 MNHEY and CDR2 SMNVEV (reference sequence). The CDR3, as DNA: TGTGCCACCAGATACTTGACAGGGGGTAGGAGTGAGCAGTTCTTC. It specifies CATRYLTGGRSEQFF.

This chain connects TRBV5-4 to TRBJ2-5; 9 positions agree with TRBD2. Germline V CDR1 and CDR2: SGHNT, YYREEE (reference sequence). V was clipped by 4 bases and J by 5 bases; unmatched bases: 6. The CDR3 is 14 residues long. Here the CDR3 reads CASSAITSGETQYF. The CDR3 bases are TGTGCCAGCAGCGCAATTACTAGCGGGGAGACCCAGTACTTC.

This clone was observed a few times. The V call is TRBV10-3, the J call TRBJ1-1; D gene unclear. Germline lookup yields CDR1 ENHRY and CDR2 SYGVKD. V lost 7 bases to trimming and J lost 7 bases, with 16 bases between them. This CDR3 has 13 amino acids. The CDR3, as DNA: TGTGCCATCATGGTTACGGGGTCCTATGAAGCTTTCTTT. It yields the protein CAIMVTGSYEAFF.

This rearrangement joins TRBV10-3 to TRBJ1-2; 9 bases agree with TRBD1. Germline CDR1 ENHRY, CDR2 SYGVKD. V shed 4 bases and J 5 bases; nucleotides not matched to a gene: 5. This CDR3 comprises 14 residues. The CDR3 sequence is CAISGWDRVYGYTF. CDR3 coding DNA: TGTGCCATCAGTGGATGGGACAGGGTTTATGGCTACACCTTC.

V is TRBV6-1 and J is TRBJ2-7; no clear D. V shed 8 bases and J shed 2 bases, with 13 bases lying between them. This CDR3 spans 13 amino acids. Germline V CDR1 and CDR2: MNHNS, SASEGT. CDR3 nucleotide sequence: TGTGCCAGCCGCCTGGGCTTCGCCTACGAGCAGTACTTC. Translated: CASRLGFAYEQYF.

The chain links TRBV10-2 to TRBJ1-4, with D possibly TRBD1 on 6 matching bases. CDR1 WSHSY and CDR2 SAAADI come from the germline V gene. The CDR3 length is 13 residues. The V gene lost 3 bases and the J gene lost 8 bases, with 10 bases spanning the gap. The CDR3 region is CASSDRGREKLFF. In DNA form, the CDR3 reads TGCGCCAGCAGTGACAGGGGCAGGGAAAAACTGTTTTTT.

This chain uses TRBV5-1 with TRBJ2-7, with 12 positions matching TRBD2. The CDR3 has 19 residues. V lost 0 bases to trimming and J lost 0 bases; unmatched junction nucleotides: 10. The germline gives CDR1 SGHRS, CDR2 YFSETQ. CDR3 region: CASSLAVRTSGKSSYEQYF. The DNA for the CDR3 is TGCGCCAGCAGCTTGGCGGTCCGGACTAGCGGGAAAAGCTCCTACGAGCAGTACTTC.

This clone was detected only a few times. V is TRBV4-1 and J is TRBJ2-5; D may be TRBD2 (5 bases). The CDR3 is made up of 14 amino acids. V lost 1 base and J 2 bases, leaving 8 bases between the germline ends. Germline CDR1 and CDR2: MGHRA and YSYEKL. The CDR3 here is CASSQASNQETQYF. CDR3 coding DNA: TGCGCCAGCAGCCAAGCTAGCAATCAAGAGACCCAGTACTTC.

The chain uses TRBV7-2 and TRBJ2-7; D is perhaps TRBD2 (5 bases). V dropped 3 bases and J dropped 0 bases, with 9 bases sitting between them. Germline V gene lookup returns CDR1 SGHTA and CDR2 FQGNSA. The CDR3 runs 14 residues. The chain's CDR3 is CASSFASPSYEQYF. The CDR3 DNA is TGTGCCAGCAGCTTCGCTAGCCCCTCCTACGAGCAGTACTTC.

As regards this clone: The same CDR3 also results from other DNA sequences found in this sample. CDR3 sequence reads: CASSSGLANYGYTF. CDR3 coding DNA: TGTGCCAGCAGCTCCGGACTAGCTAACTATGGCTACACCTTC. This chain links TRBV7-9 with TRBJ1-2, with D unclear. Germline CDR1 and CDR2: SEHNR and FQNEAQ (reference sequence). The CDR3 contains 14 residues. V lost 4 bases, J lost 0 bases, and 9 bases lay in between.

V usage is TRBV6-1 and J usage is TRBJ2-7; TRBD1 agrees at 10 bases. The V segment lost 2 bases and the J segment 3 bases; nucleotides outside the gene matches: 1. The CDR3 consists of 14 residues. Germline V gene data show CDR1 as MNHNS and CDR2 as SASEGT. The CDR3 is CASSEWTGGYEQYF. CDR3 nucleotide sequence: TGTGCCAGCAGTGAATGGACAGGGGGCTACGAGCAGTACTTC.

J is TRBJ2-2 and V is TRBV11-3, with D tentatively TRBD1 (5 bases). The CDR3 consists of 12 residues. CDR1 is SGHNT, CDR2 YENEEA, per germline. V was shortened by 6 bases and J by 6 bases, with 8 bases between the two germline ends. CDR3 in amino acids: CASSPGPGELFF. The CDR3 DNA is TGTGCCAGCAGTCCAGGGCCCGGGGAGCTGTTTTTT.

The V gene is TRBV27, the J gene TRBJ2-2; 8 bases line up with TRBD2. V was clipped by 7 bases and J by 6 bases; unmatched bases: 10. The V gene's germline CDR1 is MNHEY and CDR2 SMNVEV (reference sequence). The CDR3 length is 15 residues. CDR3 sequence: CASKRGGKRSGELFF. The CDR3 coding sequence is TGTGCCAGCAAACGGGGGGGTAAGAGATCCGGGGAGCTGTTTTTT.

The CDR3 DNA reads TGTGCCAGCCAAGGGACACCTTACAATGAGCAGTTCTTC. Protein sequence: CASQGTPYNEQFF. This rearrangement joins TRBV2 to TRBJ2-1; D is perhaps TRBD1 (6 bases). The CDR3 is 13 amino acids. Trimming stripped 8 bases from V and 4 bases from J, with 12 bases between. Looked up from germline, CDR1 is SNHLY and CDR2 is FYNNEI. Complete variable domain (other parts from reference TRBV2 and TRBJ2-1): EPEVTQTPSHQVTQMGQEVILRCVPISNHLYFYWYRQILGQKVEFLVSFYNNEISEKSEIFDDQFSVERPDGSNFTLKIRSTKLEDSAMYFCASQGTPYNEQFFGPGTRLTVL.

This sequence joins TRBV7-9 and TRBJ2-6; perhaps TRBD2 as D (5 bases). Trimming stripped 11 bases from V and 0 bases from J, with 5 bases between. CDR3 length equals 12 residues. CDR1 and CDR2 (germline): SEHNR, FQNEAQ (reference sequence). The CDR3 coding sequence is TGTGCCGGGAGCTCTGGGGCCAACGTCCTGACTTTC. Its protein product is CAGSSGANVLTF.

This clone has more than one count but fewer than ten. The chain links TRBV18 to TRBJ2-2; TRBD2 is a possible D gene (5 bases). This CDR3 region has 11 residues. V was pared by 8 bases and J by 5 bases, with 6 bases between. In germline, CDR1 is KGHSH, CDR2 LQKENI. This CDR3 reads CASRGTGELFF. CDR3 bases: TGTGCCAGCCGCGGGACCGGGGAGCTGTTTTTT.

The J gene is TRBJ2-3, the V gene TRBV5-1, with D unresolved. The germline V and J ends were trimmed by 0 bases and 2 bases, with 10 bases remaining between them. The CDR3 is 15 residues long. CDR1 is SGHRS, CDR2 YFSETQ, per germline. CDR3 sequence reads: CASSLGRFYTDTQYF. The DNA for the CDR3 is TGCGCCAGCAGCTTGGGTCGATTCTACACAGATACGCAGTATTTT.

The CDR3 nucleotides are TGTGCCAGCAGTTTTTCCACCCGGACTAGTAGCGAGCAGTACTTC. It specifies CASSFSTRTSSEQYF. The chain uses TRBV28 and TRBJ2-7, with 7 nucleotides matching TRBD2. CDR1 is MDHEN, CDR2 SYDVKM, per germline. The CDR3 consists of 15 residues. The trim removed 3 bases at V and 6 bases at J, leaving 11 bases unmatched.

V gene TRBV11-2 combines with J gene TRBJ2-7; D uncertain. The ends were cut back, 7 bases at V and 4 bases at J, with 14 bases in the middle. This CDR3 contains 13 residues. CDR1 and CDR2 (germline): SGHAT, FQNNGV. The CDR3 DNA reads as TGTGCCAGCATAGAAAAGGAGTTATACGAGCAGTACTTC. The encoded protein is CASIEKELYEQYF.

This chain links TRBV15 with TRBJ2-7, with 7 positions matching TRBD2. Germline lookup yields CDR1 LNHNV and CDR2 YYDKDF (reference sequence). J gave up 2 bases and V 4 bases, and 8 bases lay outside the gene matches. This CDR3 region has 15 residues. DNA of the CDR3: TGTGCCACCAGCACCCCCCCGGGGGGAACCTACGAGCAGTACTTC. The encoded protein is CATSTPPGGTYEQYF.

This chain uses TRBV11-3 with TRBJ2-2, with a weak D call TRBD2 (6 bases). Trimming removed 5 bases from V and 4 bases from J, with 14 bases in between. Per the germline V gene, CDR1 is SGHNT and CDR2 is YENEEA. The length of the CDR3 is 15 residues. CDR3 sequence reads: CASSLHNGGTGELFF. The CDR3 DNA reads as TGTGCCAGCAGCCTCCACAACGGGGGCACCGGGGAGCTGTTTTTT.

V and J are TRBV7-6 and TRBJ2-7; possibly TRBD2 for D (5 bases). CDR1 is SGHVS and CDR2 is FNYEAQ in the germline V gene. Trimming stripped 5 bases from V and 5 bases from J, with 22 bases between. This CDR3 is 16 amino acids long. The CDR3 here is CASSIPAGITGNEQYF. The CDR3 nucleotides read TGTGCCAGCAGCATTCCAGCCGGGATCACGGGGAACGAGCAGTACTTC.

The rearrangement uses TRBV5-1 and TRBJ2-7, with TRBD2 identical over 11 bases. CDR3 length: 14 residues. The V segment lost 5 bases and the J segment 6 bases; nucleotides outside the gene matches: 7. Per germline, CDR1 SGHRS and CDR2 YFSETQ. CDR3 residues: CASSSGTSGSEQYF. CDR3 in DNA: TGCGCCAGCAGTTCCGGGACTAGCGGCTCCGAGCAGTACTTC.

The chain recombines TRBV27 with TRBJ2-3, with TRBD2 matching over 11 bases. Germline V gene data show CDR1 as MNHEY and CDR2 as SMNVEV (reference sequence). The V segment lost 0 bases and the J segment 3 bases; nucleotides outside the gene matches: 2. The CDR3 consists of 16 residues. CDR3 nucleotide sequence: TGTGCCAGCAGTTTATCAACTAGCGGGGGAACAGATACGCAGTATTTT. Translating gives CASSLSTSGGTDTQYF.

The chain combines TRBV6-5 with TRBJ2-1, with 7 bases that match TRBD2. Germline V CDR1 and CDR2: MNHEY, SVGAGI. V lost 6 bases to trimming and J lost 5 bases; unmatched junction nucleotides: 10. The CDR3 spans 15 residues. The CDR3 DNA reads TGTGCCAGCAGAGTTCCCGGGGCGGGAGACAATGAGCAGTTCTTC. It encodes CASRVPGAGDNEQFF.